This T cell receptor beta chain came from a study of blood T cells in healthy people across ages. Each donor was a healthy Caucasian individual from Russia, aged roughly 6 to 100. This clonotype was counted once. Antigen: not known. Germline and junction disagree at one end, which may indicate a read error. The study, taken as a whole, reports: Diversity estimates from one million T cells were considered underestimates. TCR beta diversity, measured per million T cells, fell in a roughly linear way with age.

Germline lookup yields CDR1 MGHRA and CDR2 YSYEKL. This CDR3 has 19 residues. A second about 6 to 12 cycle PCR used barcoded and J-beta primers. A 12-random-nucleotide template-switch adaptor tagged each cDNA molecule. TCRdb called the 5' RACE reads again in MiXCR, with one record for every CDR3 protein. The repertoire has 950,000 to 1,200,000 distinct CDR3 sequences, under 40% of them found once; the top ten carry around 12%. This chain connects TRBV4-1 to TRBJ2-3; possibly TRBD2 for D (6 bases). The material sequenced was blood. The TCR originated in a young man in good health. The CDR3 bases are TGCACCAGCAGCCAAGACCCTGGCGAGGTAGCGGCTGACACAGATACGCAGTATTTT. It is translated as CTSSQDPGEVAADTDTQYF.